What follows describes a single T cell receptor (beta chain). Enrollees, about 18 to 90 years old, lived in approximately 24 US areas. In the 2 weeks before study entry, exposed participants met a COVID-19 case, which was PCR-confirmed or clinician-diagnosed. The CDR3 totals 14 residues. V was cut by 0 bases and J by 3 bases, with 9 bases left in between. CDR1 is SGHRS, CDR2 YFSETQ, per germline. The sample is drawn from a study of blood T cell repertoires in COVID-19. About the study: Specimens from acute and convalescent COVID-19 originated in the United States, Italy and Spain. From T cells, B-cell-depleted T cells, or PBMCs came the material, which was cDNA or gDNA.

Profiling relied on immunoSEQ multiplex PCR, and the TCRdb table lists in-frame clones only, not all of them. This sample yields about 300,000 clones, of which just under 90% are seen a single time; roughly 2.9% belongs to the top ten. Material for sequencing was PBMCs or T cells enriched from blood (not recorded which). J is TRBJ1-1 and V is TRBV5-1; D perhaps matches TRBD1 (5 bases). The receptor comes from a woman aged 50 to 65 who had been exposed to COVID-19. CDR3 sequence (DNA): TGCGCCAGCAGCTTGGAGGGGCTACACACTGAAGCTTTCTTT. Translation gives CASSLEGLHTEAFF.